A single sample gave rise to the 25 T cell receptor beta chains below, sequenced in a study of control samples from healthy donors and cancer patients. Assay: immunoSEQ multiplex PCR; the TCRdb copy retains only in-frame clones and omits some. The sample lists 350,000 to 450,000 clones; over 75% were seen once. Material for sequencing was PBMCs. The receptors were gathered from a man aged 35 to 55 with head and neck cancer.

The chain recombines TRBV28 with TRBJ1-2, with D hard to call. This CDR3 region has 12 residues. The V end was cut by 7 bases, the J end by 4 bases, with 10 bases between. Germline assignment: CDR1 MDHEN and CDR2 SYDVKM. DNA of the CDR3: TGTGCCAGCACCCCCCGGGGCTATGGCTACACCTTC. This codes for CASTPRGYGYTF.

This chain uses TRBV6-5 with TRBJ1-1; D not resolved. Germline V gene sequence: CDR1 MNHEY, CDR2 SVGAGI. This CDR3 contains 13 residues. Trimming took off 7 bases at V and 1 base at J, with 10 bases between the two ends. CDR3 bases: TGTGCCAGCACAATGGCGGGGAACACTGAAGCTTTCTTT. It specifies CASTMAGNTEAFF.

The chain employs TRBV5-6 and TRBJ2-1; D gene uncertain. There are 12 residues in the CDR3. The germline CDR1 and CDR2 sequences are SGHDT and YYEEEE. Trimming removed 0 bases at V and 14 bases at J, with 12 bases between. Here the CDR3 DNA reads TGTGCCAGCAGCTTGGGGAGAGATCGGGAGTTCTTC. Its translation is CASSLGRDREFF.

The genes are TRBV7-2 and TRBJ2-7, with D tentatively TRBD1 or TRBD2 (6 bases each). Per germline, CDR1 SGHTA and CDR2 FQGNSA. The V and J ends lost 6 bases and 2 bases respectively, with 20 bases between them. CDR3 length: 16 amino acids. CDR3 coding DNA: TGTGCCAGCAGACCCTCTGGGTGGGGGGCAACCTACGAGCAGTACTTC. Translated, it gives CASRPSGWGATYEQYF.

The rearrangement links TRBV7-2 to TRBJ2-5; D is undetermined. The length of the CDR3 is 13 residues. The V and J ends lost 8 bases and 5 bases respectively, with 15 bases between them. Germline CDR1 is SGHTA and CDR2 is FQGNSA. The CDR3 spells CASDLGNGETQYF. Written as DNA, the CDR3 is TGTGCCAGCGATCTAGGGAACGGGGAGACCCAGTACTTC.

This chain uses TRBV4-2 with TRBJ1-4; weak D call: TRBD1 (6 bases). Germline CDR1 LGHNA, CDR2 YNFKEQ. The CDR3 is 17 residues long. Trimming stripped 0 bases from V and 0 bases from J, with 11 bases between. CDR3 sequence reads: CASSQDNRAATNEKLFF. The CDR3 DNA reads TGTGCCAGCAGCCAAGACAACAGGGCTGCAACTAATGAAAAACTGTTTTTT.

This chain connects TRBV6-5 to TRBJ2-3; D perhaps matches TRBD1 (6 bases). This CDR3 has 14 amino acids. Trimming shortened V by 9 bases and J by 4 bases, and 17 bases separated the two germline ends. The germline V gene has CDR1 MNHEY and CDR2 SVGAGI. The CDR3, as DNA: TGTGCCAGTACACAGGGTTCAAGCCCAGATACGCAGTATTTT. This gives the protein CASTQGSSPDTQYF.

V gene TRBV7-9 combines with J gene TRBJ2-5; TRBD2 matches at 8 bases. V was clipped by 5 bases and J by 1 base; unmatched bases: 12. The CDR3 is 17 residues long. The V gene's germline CDR1 is SEHNR and CDR2 FQNEAQ (reference sequence). The CDR3 region has the DNA TGTGCCAGCAGCATTGGTTATACTAGCGGTCCCCAAGAGACCCAGTACTTC. Protein: CASSIGYTSGPQETQYF.

The genes are TRBV7-2 and TRBJ1-1; no definite D call. The CDR3 has 11 residues. Trimming cost V 3 bases and J 10 bases, with 9 bases left between them. The germline V gene encodes CDR1 SGHTA and CDR2 FQGNSA. The DNA for the CDR3 is TGTGCCAGCAGCTTCGGAGGAGGAGCTTTCTTT. The encoded protein is CASSFGGGAFF.

The chain links TRBV28 to TRBJ2-5; weak D call: TRBD1 (6 bases). The germline V gene has CDR1 MDHEN and CDR2 SYDVKM. The CDR3 spans 17 residues. Trimming took off 4 bases at V and 5 bases at J, with 23 bases between the two ends. The CDR3 loop is CASSSSPGQTRGETQYF. The CDR3 DNA sequence: TGTGCCAGCAGTTCAAGCCCCGGACAGACAAGGGGTGAGACCCAGTACTTC. The variable domain in full, completed from reference TRBV28 and TRBJ2-5, reads DVKVTQSSRYLVKRTGEKVFLECVQDMDHENMFWYRQDPGLGLRLIYFSYDVKMKEKGDIPEGYSVSREKKERFSLILESASTNQTSMYLCASSSSPGQTRGETQYFGPGTRLLVL.

V gene TRBV2 combines with J gene TRBJ1-2; TRBD1 might be the D (5 bases). Germline-derived CDR1 and CDR2 are SNHLY and FYNNEI. The ends were cut back, 2 bases at V and 2 bases at J, with 18 bases in the middle. The CDR3 is 17 residues long. The CDR3 reads CASSENRLLAANYGYTF. The CDR3 region has the DNA TGTGCCAGCAGTGAAAACAGGCTACTGGCGGCCAACTATGGCTACACCTTC.

The chain joins TRBV11-2 to TRBJ2-7; TRBD2 agrees at 10 bases. The junction had 5 bases not matched to a gene; V was cut back by 5 bases and J by 1 base. CDR3 length: 15 amino acids. The V gene's germline CDR1 is SGHAT and CDR2 FQNNGV. The CDR3 reads CASSMGTSESYEQYF. CDR3 nucleotide sequence: TGTGCCAGCAGCATGGGGACTAGCGAGTCCTACGAGCAGTACTTC.

There are a few counts of this clone. The rearrangement joins TRBV24-1 to TRBJ1-2; TRBD1 agrees at 9 bases. The CDR3 is made up of 11 amino acids. The junction had 4 bases not matched to a gene; V was cut back by 9 bases and J by 9 bases. The germline gives CDR1 KGHDR, CDR2 SFDVKD. The CDR3 nucleotides are TGTGCCACCCAGGGACAGGGAAGCTACACCTTC. Protein sequence: CATQGQGSYTF.

The chain joins TRBV2 to TRBJ1-6, with a weak D call TRBD1 (6 bases). V was cut by 7 bases and J by 8 bases, with 18 bases left in between. CDR1 SNHLY and CDR2 FYNNEI come from the germline V gene. This CDR3 contains 15 residues. This chain's CDR3 is CASNPTGEGHSPLHF. In nucleotides, the CDR3 is TGTGCCAGCAACCCGACAGGCGAGGGGCATTCACCCCTCCACTTT.

This clone is a singleton in its sample. This same CDR3 is encoded by further DNA sequences in the sample. The chain links TRBV2 to TRBJ2-7; D is undetermined. Germline CDR1 and CDR2: SNHLY and FYNNEI. This CDR3 spans 11 amino acids. Trimming shortened V by 6 bases and J by 1 base, and 4 bases separated the two germline ends. The CDR3 loop reads CASSLSYEQYF. The CDR3 region has the DNA TGTGCCAGCAGCTTATCCTACGAGCAGTACTTC. Full variable domain (missing parts from reference TRBV2 and TRBJ2-7): EPEVTQTPSHQVTQMGQEVILRCVPISNHLYFYWYRQILGQKVEFLVSFYNNEISEKSEIFDDQFSVERPDGSNFTLKIRSTKLEDSAMYFCASSLSYEQYFGPGTRLTVT.

The chain uses TRBV6-2 or TRBV6-3 and TRBJ1-6; D uncertain. V lost 0 bases to trimming and J lost 9 bases, with 12 bases between them. CDR1 and CDR2 from the germline V gene are MNHEY and SVGEGT. There are 15 residues in the CDR3. The DNA of the CDR3 is TGTGCCAGCAGTTACTCTGTCGGGAGTGGTTCACCCCTCCACTTT. It specifies CASSYSVGSGSPLHF.

The rearrangement uses TRBV11-2 and TRBJ2-1; the D is unclear. With 4 bases removed from V and 2 bases from J, the gap between germline ends came to 12 bases. From germline, CDR1 is SGHAT and CDR2 FQNNGV. The CDR3 spans 15 residues. The CDR3 sequence is CASSSLRPPYNEQFF. As DNA, the CDR3 is TGTGCCAGCAGCTCTCTGCGACCTCCCTACAATGAGCAGTTCTTC.

This clone was detected ten times or more. This chain connects TRBV15 to TRBJ2-3; a weak D match, TRBD2 (7 bases). The germline V gene has CDR1 LNHNV and CDR2 YYDKDF (reference sequence). CDR3 length equals 16 residues. Trimming left V 2 bases short and J 1 base short, with 13 bases between. CDR3 loop: CATSRSRGAGTDTQYF. The CDR3 nucleotides are TGTGCCACCAGCAGAAGTCGGGGGGCCGGCACAGATACGCAGTATTTT.

This clone came up a few times. In DNA form, the CDR3 reads TGTGCCAGCACCCAAAGGAGCGGGAATCGGGCCAATGAGCAGTTCTTC. Translated, it gives CASTQRSGNRANEQFF. The chain carries TRBV28 and TRBJ2-1; 7 bases agree with TRBD2. The V segment lost 7 bases and the J segment 6 bases; nucleotides outside the gene matches: 15. The CDR3 spans 16 residues. Germline lookup yields CDR1 MDHEN and CDR2 SYDVKM.

This clone occurred a few times. J is TRBJ2-3 and V is TRBV30, with 8 bases fitting TRBD1. There are 15 residues in the CDR3. V gave up 4 bases and J gave up 3 bases; unmatched junction bases: 9. The germline gives CDR1 GTSNPN, CDR2 SVGIG (reference sequence). Here the CDR3 DNA reads TGTGCCTGGAAGGGAGACAGGGGTACAACAGATACGCAGTATTTT. This encodes CAWKGDRGTTDTQYF.

The rearrangement joins TRBV2 to TRBJ1-2; D remains unclear. The CDR3 length is 12 residues. V gave up 6 bases and J gave up 3 bases, with 8 bases separating them. Germline V gives CDR1 SNHLY, CDR2 FYNNEI. CDR3 loop: CASSGVDYGYTF. The CDR3 coding sequence is TGTGCCAGCAGCGGGGTGGACTATGGCTACACCTTC.

Details on this clone: The same CDR3 is also encoded by other DNA sequences in this sample. The CDR3 DNA reads as TGTGCCAGTAGTACCGGGACAGCCTATGGCTACACCTTC. Protein: CASSTGTAYGYTF. V is TRBV19 and J is TRBJ1-2; 7 nucleotides line up with TRBD1. The CDR3 covers 13 residues. Germline V gene lookup returns CDR1 LNHDA and CDR2 SQIVND (reference sequence). The V segment lost 4 bases and the J segment 4 bases; nucleotides outside the gene matches: 3.

In DNA form, the CDR3 reads TGTGCCATCAGTGCGGGGGTTATAGGTTCACCCCTCCACTTT. Its translation is CAISAGVIGSPLHF. The chain has TRBV10-3 and TRBJ1-6, with D perhaps TRBD1 (5 bases). V lost 4 bases, J lost 9 bases, and 13 bases lay in between. The CDR3 runs 14 residues. CDR1 and CDR2 from the germline V gene are ENHRY and SYGVKD.

The chain recombines TRBV1 with TRBJ1-2. TRBV1 constitutes a pseudogene. CDR3 length: 14 amino acids. This chain's CDR3 is CTSSQDAPWRGYTF. The CDR3, as DNA: TGCACCAGCAGCCAAGACGCCCCCTGGCGTGGCTACACCTTC.

V and J are TRBV6-4 and TRBJ2-5; 9 bases line up with TRBD2. The CDR3 has 17 amino acids. The trim removed 5 bases at V and 3 bases at J, leaving 13 bases unmatched. The germline V gene has CDR1 MRHNA and CDR2 SNTAGT. CDR3 nucleotide sequence: TGTGCCAGCAGTCACTTGCCGGCGGGGGGGCTCAAAGAGACCCAGTACTTC. This gives the protein CASSHLPAGGLKETQYF.